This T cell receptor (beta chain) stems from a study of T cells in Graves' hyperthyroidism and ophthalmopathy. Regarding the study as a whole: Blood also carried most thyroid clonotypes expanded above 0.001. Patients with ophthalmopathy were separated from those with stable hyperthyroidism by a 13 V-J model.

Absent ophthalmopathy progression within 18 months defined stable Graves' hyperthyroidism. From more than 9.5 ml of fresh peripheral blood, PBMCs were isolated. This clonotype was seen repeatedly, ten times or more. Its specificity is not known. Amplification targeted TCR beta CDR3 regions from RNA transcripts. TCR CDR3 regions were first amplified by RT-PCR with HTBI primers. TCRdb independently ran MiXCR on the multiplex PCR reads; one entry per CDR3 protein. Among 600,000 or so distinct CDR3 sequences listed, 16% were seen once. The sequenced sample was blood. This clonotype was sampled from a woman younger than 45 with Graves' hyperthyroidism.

CDR3 amino acids: CASGLGRGEQFF. The CDR3 DNA reads as TGTGCTAGTGGTTTAGGGCGGGGTGAGCAGTTCTTC. This chain links TRBV12-5 with TRBJ2-1; possible D gene TRBD2, 6 bases. V lost 3 bases to trimming and J lost 9 bases, with 9 bases between them. The CDR3 has 12 amino acids. The germline V gene encodes CDR1 LGHNT and CDR2 FRNRAP. The whole variable domain, filled in from reference TRBV12-5 and TRBJ2-1, reads DARVTQTPRHKVTEMGQEVTMRCQPILGHNTVFWYRQTMMQGLELLAYFRNRAPLDDSGMPKDRFSAEMPDATLATLKIQPSEPRDSAVYFCASGLGRGEQFFGPGTRLTVL.